Following are 16 T cell receptor beta chains from one sample sequenced in a study of graft-versus-host responses after intestinal transplantation. Assay used: immunoSEQ multiplex PCR; TCRdb lists only in-frame clones, some missing. The sample lists around 120,000 clones, 85% to 95% seen once, with around 0.12% in the top ten. Antigens for these TCRs are unknown. Sequenced here: unstimulated CD4+ T cells sorted from spleen or lymph node cells, sampled before intestinal transplant. The receptors originated from a human donor who received an intestinal transplant.

The rearrangement links TRBV29-1 to TRBJ1-5; D may be TRBD1 (6 bases). The ends were cut back, 4 bases at V and 1 base at J, with 8 bases in the middle. The CDR3 totals 13 residues. Germline lookup yields CDR1 SQVTM and CDR2 ANQGSEA. The CDR3 sequence: CSVGGQSNQPQHF. The CDR3 coding sequence is TGCAGCGTTGGAGGACAGAGCAATCAGCCCCAGCATTTT.

This sequence joins TRBV18 and TRBJ2-2, with D tentatively TRBD1 (5 bases). This CDR3 spans 15 amino acids. V lost 3 bases and J 5 bases, leaving 13 bases between the germline ends. Germline V gives CDR1 KGHSH, CDR2 LQKENI. This CDR3 is CASSPQTGPTGELFF. The CDR3 coding sequence is TGTGCCAGCTCACCTCAAACAGGACCGACCGGGGAGCTGTTTTTT.

This chain uses TRBV2 with TRBJ2-3, with D hard to call. Trimming shortened V by 5 bases and J by 6 bases, and 12 bases separated the two germline ends. Germline-derived CDR1 and CDR2 are SNHLY and FYNNEI. The CDR3 is 13 residues long. As DNA, the CDR3 is TGTGCCAGCAGTCCCTACGAACGGGATACGCAGTATTTT. Its protein product is CASSPYERDTQYF. The entire variable domain, with the rest obtained from reference TRBV2 and TRBJ2-3, is as follows: EPEVTQTPSHQVTQMGQEVILRCVPISNHLYFYWYRQILGQKVEFLVSFYNNEISEKSEIFDDQFSVERPDGSNFTLKIRSTKLEDSAMYFCASSPYERDTQYFGPGTRLTVL.

J is TRBJ1-1 and V is TRBV28; D is unresolved. The CDR3 is made up of 13 amino acids. Germline V gene lookup returns CDR1 MDHEN and CDR2 SYDVKM. Trimming removed 3 bases from V and 3 bases from J, with 8 bases in between. CDR3 bases: TGTGCCAGCAGTTTTATTGGGGACACTGAAGCTTTCTTT. Protein: CASSFIGDTEAFF.

Written as DNA, the CDR3 is TGTGCCAGCAGGGACGGATCCTATGGCTACACCTTC. Its translation is CASRDGSYGYTF. J is TRBJ1-2 and V is TRBV6-5; D unresolved. The CDR3 runs 12 residues. Deletions cut 6 bases from V and 4 bases from J, with 9 bases between. Germline CDR1 and CDR2: MNHEY and SVGAGI.

V gene TRBV11-1 combines with J gene TRBJ2-7; unclear D gene. This CDR3 has 14 amino acids. The V gene lost 3 bases and the J gene lost 2 bases, with 11 bases spanning the gap. Germline V gene lookup returns CDR1 SGHAT and CDR2 FQDESV (reference sequence). CDR3 in amino acids: CASSFQQNTYEQYF. CDR3 in DNA: TGTGCCAGCAGCTTTCAACAGAATACCTACGAGCAGTACTTC.

The genes are TRBV6-4 and TRBJ1-5; weak D call: TRBD1 (5 bases). Germline CDR1 is MRHNA and CDR2 is SNTAGT. The germline V and J ends were trimmed by 6 bases and 8 bases, with 14 bases remaining between them. CDR3 length: 13 residues. Here the CDR3 reads CASSPNPGEPQHF. As DNA, the CDR3 is TGTGCCAGCAGCCCCAACCCGGGGGAGCCCCAGCATTTT.

This clone has only one observation. CDR3 sequence reads: CASSLLGGPNTGELFF. For the CDR3, the DNA is TGTGCCAGCAGCTTATTAGGGGGCCCGAACACCGGGGAGCTGTTTTTT. J is TRBJ2-2 and V is TRBV7-3; TRBD1 agrees at 7 bases. J gave up 0 bases and V 2 bases, and 3 bases lay outside the gene matches. The CDR3 extends over 16 amino acids. CDR1 and CDR2 from the germline V gene are SGHTA and FQGTGA. The full variable domain, in which reference TRBV7-3 and TRBJ2-2 provide the parts outside the CDR3, is GAGVSQTPSNKVTEKGKYVELRCDPISGHTALYWYRQSLGQGPEFLIYFQGTGAADDSGLPNDRFFAVRPEGSVSTLKIQRTERGDSAVYLCASSLLGGPNTGELFFGEGSRLTVL.

The chain has TRBV11-2 and TRBJ2-7; a weak D match, TRBD2 (5 bases). Between the trimmed V and J ends, which lost 1 base and 7 bases, there was a span of 8 bases. CDR1 SGHAT and CDR2 FQNNGV come from the germline V gene. The CDR3 has 12 residues. For the CDR3, the DNA is TGTGCCAGCAGCTTAGTAACGGGGGAGCAGTACTTC. As protein: CASSLVTGEQYF. Using reference TRBV11-2 and TRBJ2-7 for the parts outside the CDR3, the full variable domain is EAGVAQSPRYKIIEKRQSVAFWCNPISGHATLYWYQQILGQGPKLLIQFQNNGVVDDSQLPKDRFSAERLKGVDSTLKIQPAKLEDSAVYLCASSLVTGEQYFGPGTRLTVT.

The gene calls are TRBV6-5 and TRBJ1-5, with unresolved D. This CDR3 spans 11 amino acids. Germline V gene lookup returns CDR1 MNHEY and CDR2 SVGAGI. Trimming shortened V by 6 bases and J by 6 bases, and 6 bases separated the two germline ends. The DNA of the CDR3 is TGTGCCAGCAGCCCCCGTCAGCCCCAGCATTTT. Encoded protein: CASSPRQPQHF.

V gene TRBV25-1 combines with J gene TRBJ1-2; tentatively, D is TRBD1 (5 bases). Germline CDR1 and CDR2: MGHDK and SYGVNS. V was shortened by 1 base and J by 5 bases, with 8 bases between the two germline ends. The CDR3 consists of 13 residues. CDR3 coding DNA: TGTGCCAGCAGTGAATCTAGGGGATATGGCTACACCTTC. Translation: CASSESRGYGYTF.

The J gene is TRBJ2-2, the V gene TRBV2, with D unresolved. This CDR3 comprises 17 residues. Trimming cost V 1 base and J 1 base, with 13 bases left between them. Germline V gene data show CDR1 as SNHLY and CDR2 as FYNNEI. The CDR3 sequence: CASSEGPSRRNTGELFF. For the CDR3, the DNA is TGTGCCAGCAGTGAAGGCCCCAGCCGGAGGAACACCGGGGAGCTGTTTTTT.

This chain links TRBV18 with TRBJ2-4; 9 bases align to TRBD2. V lost 0 bases, J lost 4 bases, and 1 base stayed unmatched. Germline CDR1 reads KGHSH; CDR2 reads LQKENI. The CDR3 has 15 amino acids. The CDR3 region is CASSPPSGRKNIQYF. CDR3 DNA sequence: TGTGCCAGCTCACCACCTAGCGGGAGAAAAAACATTCAGTACTTC.

The CDR3 region has the DNA TGTGCCTGGAGTGTTGGTCGGTCGATAAATAGCAATCAGCCCCAGCATTTT. Protein sequence: CAWSVGRSINSNQPQHF. This chain uses TRBV30 with TRBJ1-5; D gene uncertain. The CDR3 consists of 17 residues. V gave up 0 bases and J gave up 0 bases, with 15 bases separating them. The germline V gene encodes CDR1 GTSNPN and CDR2 SVGIG (reference sequence).

The chain joins TRBV15 to TRBJ2-3, with 12 bases fitting TRBD2. The CDR3 runs 19 residues. J was trimmed by 5 bases and V by 5 bases; bases with no gene match: 17. The germline V gene encodes CDR1 LNHNV and CDR2 YYDKDF (reference sequence). The CDR3 loop reads CATSSRRLAGGQLGDTQYF. The CDR3 coding sequence is TGTGCCACCAGCTCCAGGCGGCTAGCGGGAGGGCAATTAGGAGATACGCAGTATTTT.

The CDR3 protein is CASSLTGSVGGYTF. The CDR3 DNA is TGTGCCAGCAGCCTTACAGGGTCCGTTGGGGGATACACCTTC. This chain connects TRBV6-6 to TRBJ1-2; D perhaps matches TRBD1 (6 bases). The germline V gene encodes CDR1 MNHNY and CDR2 SVGAGI (reference sequence). The CDR3 spans 14 residues. Trimming left V 6 bases short and J 11 bases short, with 22 bases between.